The sequence of this TCR beta chain was determined in a study of blood T cell repertoires in COVID-19. Looking at the study overall: From the United States, Italy and Spain came samples of acute and convalescent COVID-19.

The CDR3 covers 14 residues. V was clipped by 2 bases and J by 5 bases, with 13 bases between them. The germline CDR1 and CDR2 sequences are GTSNPN and SVGIG (reference sequence). The protocol was immunoSEQ multiplex PCR, while the TCRdb copy is restricted to in-frame clones and leaves out a portion. In the table there are around 130,000 clones, roughly 85% of which are singletons. A single count supports this clone. The chain couples TRBV30 to TRBJ1-5; D may be TRBD1 (5 bases). The source is a human donor in a cohort sampled during active COVID-19. The sequenced sample consisted of peripheral blood. In DNA form, the CDR3 reads TGTGCCTGGAGTTCGGGGGACTGGGATCAGCCCCAGCATTTT. Encoded protein: CAWSSGDWDQPQHF.